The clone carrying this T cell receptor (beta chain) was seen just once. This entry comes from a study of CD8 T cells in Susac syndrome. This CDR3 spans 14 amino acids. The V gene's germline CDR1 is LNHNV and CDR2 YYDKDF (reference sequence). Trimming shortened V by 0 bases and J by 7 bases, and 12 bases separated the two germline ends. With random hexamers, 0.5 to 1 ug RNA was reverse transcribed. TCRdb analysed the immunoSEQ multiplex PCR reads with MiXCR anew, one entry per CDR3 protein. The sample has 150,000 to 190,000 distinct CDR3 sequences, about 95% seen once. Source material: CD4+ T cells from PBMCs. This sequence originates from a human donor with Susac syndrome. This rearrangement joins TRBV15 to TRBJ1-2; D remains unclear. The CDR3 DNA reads TGTGCCACCAGCAGAGATGGGCTCATAGGTGGCTACACCTTC. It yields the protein CATSRDGLIGGYTF.